This entry lists 29 T cell receptor beta chains sequenced from one sample in a study of T cells in Graves' hyperthyroidism and ophthalmopathy. Amplification yielded TCR beta CDR3 regions, with RNA transcripts as the source. Primed by the HTBI set, a first-round RT-PCR was run on the TCR CDR3. TCRdb independently ran MiXCR on the multiplex PCR reads; one entry per CDR3 protein. The data contain approximately 620,000 distinct CDR3 sequences, approximately 15% of them singletons. Sequenced sample: blood. The receptors shown here come from a woman between 35 and 50 years old with Graves' ophthalmopathy.

Ten or more counts support this clonotype. V usage is TRBV2 and J usage is TRBJ2-3; D may correspond to TRBD1 or TRBD2 (5 bases each). CDR3 length: 15 amino acids. The V gene's germline CDR1 is SNHLY and CDR2 FYNNEI. Deletions cut 4 bases from V and 0 bases from J, with 11 bases between. The CDR3 coding sequence is TGTGCCAGCAGTGGTAGCGACAGTAGCACAGATACGCAGTATTTT. Translated, it gives CASSGSDSSTDTQYF.

In DNA, the CDR3 is TGCAGCGCCCGGGTGATGGGGGAGACCCAGTACTTC. Translating it yields CSARVMGETQYF. The chain carries TRBV29-1 and TRBJ2-5; D is uncertain. Germline-derived CDR1 and CDR2 are SQVTM and ANQGSEA. V lost 7 bases and J 5 bases, leaving 14 bases between the germline ends. This CDR3 has 12 residues.

This clonotype was found a few times. The V call is TRBV7-2, the J call TRBJ2-5; D is perhaps TRBD2 (5 bases). Germline V CDR1 and CDR2: SGHTA, FQGNSA. The CDR3 extends over 17 amino acids. The V end was cut by 2 bases, the J end by 7 bases, with 23 bases between. For the CDR3, the DNA is TGTGCCAGCAGCTTATCCCTACTAGTAGCCCGCACGGTGACCCAGTACTTC. Translated: CASSLSLLVARTVTQYF.

Only a few counts were recorded for this clonotype. The gene calls are TRBV19 and TRBJ2-1, with 13 bases that match TRBD2. Trimming cost V 4 bases and J 6 bases; bases outside gene matches: 3. The CDR3 loop spans 15 amino acids. Germline V CDR1 and CDR2: LNHDA, SQIVND (reference sequence). The CDR3, as DNA: TGTGCCAGTAGTACCTGGACTAGCGGGGGCAATGAGCAGTTCTTC. It is translated as CASSTWTSGGNEQFF.

This clonotype was seen a few times. Here the CDR3 reads CASSYSLRYGYTF. The CDR3 DNA is TGTGCCAGCAGTTACTCTCTCCGCTATGGCTACACCTTC. The chain couples TRBV6-6 to TRBJ1-2; D is undetermined. CDR1 is MNHNY and CDR2 is SVGAGI in the germline V gene (reference sequence). Between the trimmed V and J ends, which lost 0 bases and 4 bases, there was a span of 6 bases. The CDR3 consists of 13 residues.

This clonotype was seen ten or more times. This chain joins TRBV30 and TRBJ2-5, with a weak D call TRBD2 (6 bases). The germline V and J ends were trimmed by 5 bases and 4 bases, with 14 bases remaining between them. The CDR3 spans 13 residues. Germline V gene lookup returns CDR1 GTSNPN and CDR2 SVGIG (reference sequence). CDR3 nucleotides: TGTGCCTGGGGGTATCGGGGAGGAGAGACCCAGTACTTC. Residues: CAWGYRGGETQYF.

The rearrangement links TRBV9 to TRBJ2-1; 7 nucleotides line up with TRBD1. The CDR3 covers 15 residues. V lost 1 base, J lost 0 bases, and 1 base stayed unmatched. Germline CDR1 SGDLS, CDR2 YYNGEE. CDR3 residues: CASSVTGDSYNEQFF. The CDR3, as DNA: TGTGCCAGCAGCGTAACAGGGGACTCCTACAATGAGCAGTTCTTC.

This clonotype has ten or more counts. V gene TRBV28 combines with J gene TRBJ2-3; possibly TRBD2 for D (7 bases). Germline CDR1 and CDR2: MDHEN and SYDVKM. Trimming stripped 6 bases from V and 8 bases from J, with 21 bases between. The length of the CDR3 is 15 residues. This CDR3 is CASSKGGTVSGTQYF. Here the CDR3 DNA reads TGTGCCAGCAGCAAGGGGGGGACTGTATCGGGTACGCAGTATTTT.

This clonotype appeared many times. This rearrangement joins TRBV3-1 to TRBJ2-3; TRBD2 matches 14 bases. The CDR3 covers 16 residues. Trimming took 6 bases from V and 3 from J; bases not matched to a gene: 5. The germline V gene has CDR1 LGHDT and CDR2 YNNKEL (reference sequence). CDR3 loop: CASRPTSGRVTDTQYF. The CDR3 DNA follows: TGTGCCAGCAGACCGACTAGCGGGAGGGTGACAGATACGCAGTATTTT.

The sample holds a few counts of this clonotype. The V and J genes are TRBV5-1 and TRBJ2-2; TRBD1 is a possible D gene (5 bases). The length of the CDR3 is 14 residues. Between the trimmed V and J ends, which lost 0 bases and 7 bases, there was a span of 10 bases. Germline-derived CDR1 and CDR2 are SGHRS and YFSETQ. The DNA for the CDR3 is TGCGCCAGCAGCTTGGCAGGGTCTGGCGGGGAGCTGTTTTTT. Protein sequence: CASSLAGSGGELFF. The full variable domain, its missing parts supplied by reference TRBV5-1 and TRBJ2-2, is KAGVTQTPRYLIKTRGQQVTLSCSPISGHRSVSWYQQTPGQGLQFLFEYFSETQRNKGNFPGRFSGRQFSNSRSEMNVSTLELGDSALYLCASSLAGSGGELFFGEGSRLTVL.

There are many counts of this clonotype. The J gene is TRBJ1-2, the V gene TRBV6-1, with TRBD1 identical over 11 bases. V shed 6 bases and J 6 bases; nucleotides not matched to a gene: 12. Germline V gives CDR1 MNHNS, CDR2 SASEGT. CDR3 length: 16 residues. The CDR3 is CASRVSTGTGGDGYTF. Here the CDR3 DNA reads TGTGCCAGCAGAGTCTCCACCGGGACAGGGGGTGATGGCTACACCTTC.

V gene TRBV9 combines with J gene TRBJ2-3; 9 nucleotides line up with TRBD1. V lost 2 bases, J lost 0 bases, and 4 bases stayed unmatched. This CDR3 is 16 amino acids long. Per the germline V gene, CDR1 is SGDLS and CDR2 is YYNGEE. The CDR3 DNA reads TGTGCCAGCAGCGTGGGACAGGGTTCCAGCACAGATACGCAGTATTTT. Translating gives CASSVGQGSSTDTQYF. The whole variable domain, filled in from reference TRBV9 and TRBJ2-3, reads DSGVTQTPKHLITATGQRVTLRCSPRSGDLSVYWYQQSLDQGLQFLIQYYNGEERAKGNILERFSAQQFPDLHSELNLSSLELGDSALYFCASSVGQGSSTDTQYFGPGTRLTVL.

This clonotype has at least ten counts. V gene TRBV20-1 combines with J gene TRBJ1-2; D gene unclear. CDR1 and CDR2 (germline): DFQATT, SNEGSKA (reference sequence). This CDR3 region has 14 residues. With 1 base removed from V and 6 bases from J, the gap between germline ends came to 15 bases. CDR3 residues: CSARASLLRDGYTF. The CDR3 DNA is TGCAGTGCTAGAGCCAGTTTGTTGCGGGATGGCTACACCTTC.

This clonotype has at least ten counts. The chain links TRBV28 to TRBJ1-1; D gene uncertain. The CDR3 covers 12 residues. V was trimmed by 6 bases and J by 6 bases, leaving 11 bases between them. CDR1 MDHEN and CDR2 SYDVKM come from the germline V gene. The CDR3 spells CASSQFGAEAFF. The CDR3 nucleotides read TGTGCCAGCAGCCAGTTTGGAGCTGAAGCTTTCTTT.

The chain recombines TRBV6-6 with TRBJ2-7; TRBD1 agrees at 8 bases. The CDR3 runs 17 residues. Germline V gene lookup returns CDR1 MNHNY and CDR2 SVGAGI (reference sequence). Losses at the gene ends were 2 bases for V and 2 bases for J; bases not matched to a gene: 11. CDR3 sequence: CASSYLPGQGTTYEQYF. CDR3 DNA: TGTGCCAGCAGTTACCTTCCCGGACAGGGAACTACCTACGAGCAGTACTTC.

This chain uses TRBV5-4 with TRBJ1-6, with D unclear. Germline assignment: CDR1 SGHNT and CDR2 YYREEE (reference sequence). The CDR3 runs 14 residues. V lost 3 bases, J lost 10 bases, and 14 bases lay in between. CDR3 protein: CASSSILEGSPLHF. Here the CDR3 DNA reads TGTGCCAGCAGCTCAATTTTGGAAGGGTCACCCCTCCACTTT.

The chain has TRBV20-1 and TRBJ2-5, with TRBD2 identical over 8 bases. CDR1 DFQATT and CDR2 SNEGSKA come from the germline V gene (reference sequence). V dropped 1 base and J dropped 5; count of bases not matched to a gene: 6. This CDR3 is 14 amino acids long. CDR3 sequence reads: CSARAREEVETQYF. CDR3 DNA: TGCAGTGCTAGAGCGCGGGAGGAAGTGGAGACCCAGTACTTC.

The chain is built from TRBV28 and TRBJ2-7, with TRBD2 matching over 8 bases. The J segment lost 3 bases and the V segment lost 4 bases, leaving 8 bases of the junction unmatched. Germline V gene sequence: CDR1 MDHEN, CDR2 SYDVKM. This CDR3 has 15 amino acids. The CDR3: CASSSIAGLNYEQYF. The DNA of the CDR3 is TGTGCCAGCAGTTCGATAGCGGGACTCAACTACGAGCAGTACTTC.

This clonotype has ten or more counts. This chain connects TRBV28 to TRBJ2-1, with 14 nucleotides matching TRBD2. The CDR3 is made up of 16 amino acids. The ends lost 6 bases at V and 7 bases at J; junction bases unmatched: 8. CDR1 MDHEN and CDR2 SYDVKM come from the germline V gene. The CDR3 nucleotides read TGTGCCAGCAGCCCACCGGGACTAGCGGGAGAGAATGAGCAGTTCTTC. This encodes CASSPPGLAGENEQFF.

This clonotype was counted at least ten times. The chain carries TRBV7-9 and TRBJ1-4, with 8 positions matching TRBD1. CDR3 length equals 14 residues. With V trimmed by 5 bases and J by 5 bases, 4 bases remained unmatched. Germline loops: CDR1 SEHNR, CDR2 FQNEAQ (reference sequence). The CDR3 sequence: CASSNRDRNEKLFF. In nucleotides, the CDR3 is TGTGCCAGCAGCAACCGGGACAGGAATGAAAAACTGTTTTTT.

This chain connects TRBV30 to TRBJ2-1; 14 bases match TRBD2. The CDR3 has 17 amino acids. CDR1 is GTSNPN and CDR2 is SVGIG in the germline V gene (reference sequence). V was pared by 2 bases and J by 9 bases, with 12 bases of the junction left unmatched. As DNA, the CDR3 is TGTGCCTGGAGTCAATCCCCGGGACTAGCGGGAGTCATTGAGCAGTTCTTC. Amino acids: CAWSQSPGLAGVIEQFF.

In its sample, this clonotype was seen a few times. V gene TRBV4-1 combines with J gene TRBJ2-7; tentatively, D is TRBD2 (6 bases). Trimming cost V 3 bases and J 2 bases, with 17 bases left between them. Germline V CDR1 and CDR2: MGHRA, YSYEKL. CDR3 length: 16 amino acids. CDR3 protein: CASSQDPRVAAYEQYF. CDR3 DNA sequence: TGCGCCAGCAGCCAGGACCCAAGGGTAGCGGCCTACGAGCAGTACTTC.

This clonotype was counted many times. The genes are TRBV12-3 or TRBV12-4 and TRBJ2-7, with D possibly TRBD1 on 5 matching bases. There are 16 residues in the CDR3. The V gene lost 6 bases and the J gene lost 1 base, with 19 bases spanning the gap. CDR3 sequence (DNA): TGTGCCAGCAGCCCAAGGGGTAGGGGCCCATCCTACGAGCAGTACTTC. This codes for CASSPRGRGPSYEQYF.

This clonotype showed up many times. This chain connects TRBV5-1 to TRBJ2-1, with TRBD2 matching over 9 bases. Germline trimming cut 3 bases from V and 4 bases from J; bases unmatched to any gene: 5. This CDR3 spans 15 amino acids. Germline values: CDR1 SGHRS, CDR2 YFSETQ. CDR3 DNA: TGCGCCAGCAGCTCCGCGGGGGGGGGATACAATGAGCAGTTCTTC. Translation: CASSSAGGGYNEQFF.

The table lists this clonotype with many counts. The chain employs TRBV7-2 and TRBJ2-3; no clear D. The CDR3 consists of 15 residues. Germline V gene data show CDR1 as SGHTA and CDR2 as FQGNSA. Trimming removed 6 bases at V and 1 base at J, with 14 bases between. The CDR3 region has the DNA TGTGCCAGCAGTCCTCGAGGACCTGGCACAGATACGCAGTATTTT. Protein sequence: CASSPRGPGTDTQYF. Full variable domain (rest looked up from reference TRBV7-2 and TRBJ2-3): GAGVSQSPSNKVTEKGKDVELRCDPISGHTALYWYRQSLGQGLEFLIYFQGNSAPDKSGLPSDRFSAERTGGSVSTLTIQRTQQEDSAVYLCASSPRGPGTDTQYFGPGTRLTVL.

The chain links TRBV2 to TRBJ1-5; D unresolved. CDR1 is SNHLY and CDR2 is FYNNEI in the germline V gene. V lost 4 bases, J lost 8 bases, and 9 bases lay in between. This CDR3 region has 12 residues. For the CDR3, the DNA is TGTGCCAGCAGTGTGACGGGTAAGCCCCAGCATTTT. This translates into CASSVTGKPQHF.

This clonotype was counted at least ten times. This chain connects TRBV28 to TRBJ2-7, with 10 bases identical to TRBD1. CDR3 length: 15 residues. V trimming: 5 bases; J trimming: 2 bases; junction bases outside the gene matches: 6. Germline assignment: CDR1 MDHEN and CDR2 SYDVKM. The CDR3 sequence: CASSDLGQGAYEQYF. CDR3 nucleotides: TGTGCCAGCAGTGACCTAGGACAGGGGGCCTACGAGCAGTACTTC. Filled out from reference TRBV28 and TRBJ2-7, the complete variable domain reads DVKVTQSSRYLVKRTGEKVFLECVQDMDHENMFWYRQDPGLGLRLIYFSYDVKMKEKGDIPEGYSVSREKKERFSLILESASTNQTSMYLCASSDLGQGAYEQYFGPGTRLTVT.

This clonotype was seen a few times. The rearrangement uses TRBV7-9 and TRBJ1-2, with D uncertain. Germline values: CDR1 SEHNR, CDR2 FQNEAQ (reference sequence). V was clipped by 2 bases and J by 4 bases, with 14 bases between them. CDR3 length equals 15 residues. The CDR3 here is CASSLSRDSSYGYTF. As DNA, the CDR3 is TGTGCCAGCAGCTTAAGCCGGGATTCGAGCTATGGCTACACCTTC.

The V gene is TRBV11-2, the J gene TRBJ2-7, with D unresolved. The V gene lost 2 bases and the J gene lost 2 bases, with 7 bases spanning the gap. Germline V gives CDR1 SGHAT, CDR2 FQNNGV. The CDR3 totals 13 residues. CDR3 DNA: TGTGCCAGCAGCTTATTTGGGGCCTACGAGCAGTACTTC. The encoded protein is CASSLFGAYEQYF.